A selection of T cell receptor beta chains follows, all from one sample in a study of Ad26.COV2.S vaccination and SARS-CoV-2 variants. The method was immunoSEQ multiplex PCR; TCRdb's version includes in-frame clones alone and lacks a portion of them. The sample lists some 290,000 clones, about 86% occurring once. The sample was peripheral blood, taken in a trial of Ad26.COV2.S vaccine versus placebo. The receptors here all came from a person aged 18-60 years who received the Ad26.COV2.S COVID-19 vaccine or a placebo. CDR3s include the opening cysteine and the closing phenylalanine or tryptophan. A D gene is named only where the DNA matches it firmly. For some rows the clone size is stated as once, few or many, or as a class when expanded; others skip it.

CASSLGWGDTQYF	TGTGCCAGCAGCTTGGGATGGGGCGATACGCAGTATTTT	-	TRBV7-2	TRBJ2-3	-
CAITAGTGGNFGYTF	TGTGCCATCACAGCCGGGACAGGGGGTAATTTTGGCTACACCTTC	TRBD1	TRBV10-3	TRBJ1-2	-
CATSRGGQPNTEAFF	TGTGCCACCAGCAGAGGTGGACAGCCGAACACTGAAGCTTTCTTT	-	TRBV15	TRBJ1-1	-
CASSYGTGGYGYTF	TGTGCCAGCAGCTACGGGACAGGGGGCTATGGCTACACCTTC	TRBD1	TRBV5-4	TRBJ1-2	-
CASSLGGRVNTEAFF	TGTGCCAGCAGCTTAGGGGGTAGGGTGAACACTGAAGCTTTCTTT	-	TRBV7-2	TRBJ1-1	-
CARSPRRGRSVGELFF	TGCGCCCGCAGTCCACGTAGGGGGAGGAGCGTTGGGGAGCTGTTTTTT	-	TRBV23-1	TRBJ2-2	-
CASSTGPTDTQYF	TGCGCCAGCAGTACAGGTCCCACAGATACGCAGTATTTT	-	TRBV10-1	TRBJ2-3	-
CASSKFKGVDNQPQHF	TGTGCCAGCAGCAAGTTTAAGGGTGTGGACAATCAGCCCCAGCATTTT	-	TRBV21-1	TRBJ1-5	-
CASISSGGYEQYF	TGTGCCAGCATATCGAGCGGGGGATACGAGCAGTACTTC	TRBD2	TRBV6-6	TRBJ2-7	-
CASSQRGQLGPSGANVLTF	TGCGCCAGCAGCCAACGCGGACAGCTGGGACCCTCTGGGGCCAACGTCCTGACTTTC	-	TRBV4-1	TRBJ2-6	-
CASSASTGGFYEQYF	TGTGCCAGCAGCGCCTCGACAGGGGGCTTCTACGAGCAGTACTTC	TRBD1	TRBV9	TRBJ2-7	-
CAIMGTSSEQFF	TGTGCCATCATGGGAACTAGCAGTGAGCAGTTCTTC	-	TRBV10-3	TRBJ2-1	few
CAIRPDRGLYGYTF	TGTGCCATCAGACCGGACAGGGGGCTCTATGGCTACACCTTC	TRBD1	TRBV10-3	TRBJ1-2	-
CASTPLRGRWQNIQYF	TGTGCCAGCACCCCGCTGAGGGGAAGGTGGCAAAACATTCAGTACTTC	-	TRBV6-2/TRBV6-3	TRBJ2-4	-
CASSLGPLAEETQYF	TGCGCCAGCAGCTTGGGGCCCTTAGCGGAAGAGACCCAGTACTTC	-	TRBV5-1	TRBJ2-5	-
CASSRQGSYGYTF	TGTGCCAGCAGCCGACAGGGAAGCTATGGCTACACCTTC	TRBD1	TRBV6-6	TRBJ1-2	once
CASSPTGTGYGYTF	TGTGCCAGCTCACCTACCGGGACGGGCTATGGCTACACCTTC	-	TRBV18	TRBJ1-2	-
CASSSPEGRGQPQHF	TGTGCCAGCAGTAGCCCAGAGGGGAGAGGTCAGCCCCAGCATTTT	-	TRBV27	TRBJ1-5	-
CASSQVTGQDTEAFF	TGTGCCAGCTCACAGGTGACAGGTCAGGACACTGAAGCTTTCTTT	-	TRBV18	TRBJ1-1	-
CASRDRQRVRGTEAFF	TGTGCCAGCCGTGACAGGCAAAGGGTTAGGGGCACTGAAGCTTTCTTT	-	TRBV6-1	TRBJ1-1	-
CASSQDQDYGYTF	TGTGCCAGCAGCCAAGACCAGGATTATGGCTACACCTTC	-	TRBV4-2	TRBJ1-2	-
CASSLALVSTDTQYF	TGCGCCAGCAGCTTGGCCCTCGTTTCCACGGATACGCAGTATTTT	-	TRBV5-1	TRBJ2-3	-
CASSLPGPIQETQYF	TGTGCCAGCAGCCTCCCTGGACCCATACAAGAGACCCAGTACTTC	-	TRBV5-5	TRBJ2-5	-
CASSLQLAAGMSEKLFF	TGTGCCAGCAGCCTCCAGTTGGCAGCGGGAATGAGTGAAAAACTGTTTTTT	-	TRBV3-1/TRBV3-2	TRBJ1-4	-
CAWSVQGPYGYTF	TGTGCCTGGAGTGTACAGGGACCTTATGGCTACACCTTC	-	TRBV30	TRBJ1-2	once
CASSLVATRNTEAFF	TGTGCCAGCAGCTTGGTAGCGACCCGAAACACTGAAGCTTTCTTT	-	TRBV5-5	TRBJ1-1	-
CASSPGANTEAFF	TGTGCCAGCTCACCCGGAGCGAACACTGAAGCTTTCTTT	-	TRBV18	TRBJ1-1	-
CASSQRPFLERRQETQYF	TGCGCCAGCAGTCAACGGCCTTTTCTGGAGAGGCGACAAGAGACCCAGTACTTC	-	TRBV23-1	TRBJ2-5	-
CASSWGQGDGEQYF	TGTGCCAGCAGTTGGGGACAGGGGGACGGCGAGCAGTACTTC	TRBD1	TRBV27	TRBJ2-7	-
CAWSSKRGLGDTQYF	TGTGCCTGGAGCTCCAAGCGGGGGCTTGGAGATACGCAGTATTTT	TRBD2	TRBV30	TRBJ2-3	-
CATSDLSRGGNTIYF	TGTGCCACCAGTGATTTGTCCAGGGGGGGAAACACCATATATTTT	TRBD1	TRBV24-1	TRBJ1-3	-
CASRLGQRNTEAFF	TGTGCCAGCCGGCTAGGACAGAGAAACACTGAAGCTTTCTTT	-	TRBV11-2	TRBJ1-1	-
CASGFGDTNTGELFF	TGTGCTAGTGGTTTCGGGGATACGAACACCGGGGAGCTGTTTTTT	-	TRBV12-5	TRBJ2-2	once
CASSPSQGLQPQHF	TGTGCCAGCTCACCATCCCAGGGTCTTCAGCCCCAGCATTTT	-	TRBV18	TRBJ1-5	-
CASSLSGQETQYF	TGCGCCAGCAGCCTTAGCGGCCAAGAGACCCAGTACTTC	-	TRBV4-1	TRBJ2-5	-
CASSSGQLYSSYEQYF	TGTGCCAGCAGTTCGGGACAGTTATATTCCTCCTACGAGCAGTACTTC	TRBD1	TRBV6-5	TRBJ2-7	-
CASSQQWGQGSYGYTF	TGTGCCAGCAGCCAACAATGGGGACAGGGGAGCTATGGCTACACCTTC	TRBD1	TRBV14	TRBJ1-2	-
CASSEISFNQPQHF	TGTGCCAGCAGTGAAATAAGTTTCAATCAGCCCCAGCATTTT	-	TRBV25-1	TRBJ1-5	-
CAISESGGVGTQYF	TGTGCCATCAGTGAGTCGGGAGGGGTCGGGACCCAGTACTTC	TRBD2	TRBV10-3	TRBJ2-5	-
CASSLGNDWLSTDTQYF	TGTGCCAGCAGCTTAGGGAACGACTGGCTAAGCACAGATACGCAGTATTTT	-	TRBV11-2	TRBJ2-3	once
CASNQQESNSPLHF	TGTGCCAGCAACCAACAGGAATCAAATTCACCCCTCCACTTT	-	TRBV2	TRBJ1-6	few
CASSVAGALKGYTF	TGTGCCAGCAGCGTAGCTGGGGCTTTGAAAGGCTACACCTTC	-	TRBV9	TRBJ1-2	-
CASRLPTYNEQFF	TGTGCCAGCAGACTGCCGACCTACAATGAGCAGTTCTTC	-	TRBV28	TRBJ2-1	once
CASSLSAGKLETQYF	TGCGCCAGCAGCTTGAGTGCAGGGAAATTGGAGACCCAGTACTTC	-	TRBV5-1	TRBJ2-5	-
CASRQGRGGNQPQHF	TGTGCCAGCCGACAGGGGAGGGGAGGCAATCAGCCCCAGCATTTT	TRBD1	TRBV3-1/TRBV3-2	TRBJ1-5	-
CASSLGGGGPYGYTF	TGTGCCAGCAGCTTAGGAGGGGGGGGACCCTATGGCTACACCTTC	-	TRBV7-2	TRBJ1-2	-
CASSFVPGGNTGELFF	TGTGCCAGCAGCTTTGTTCCGGGGGGGAACACCGGGGAGCTGTTTTTT	-	TRBV12-1	TRBJ2-2	once
CASSLGQGTTDTQYF	TGCGCCAGCAGCTTGGGACAGGGGACGACAGATACGCAGTATTTT	TRBD1	TRBV5-1	TRBJ2-3	once
CASSMGALADTDTQYF	TGTGCCAGTAGTATGGGGGCACTAGCGGACACAGATACGCAGTATTTT	TRBD2	TRBV19	TRBJ2-3	-
CASSRGGGDQPQHF	TGTGCCAGCTCCCGAGGGGGAGGGGACCAGCCCCAGCATTTT	-	TRBV18	TRBJ1-5	-
CASGGRNTIYF	TGTGCCAGCGGGGGACGAAACACCATATATTTT	-	TRBV5-8	TRBJ1-3	few
CASSIGGTGGTKNIQYF	TGTGCCAGTAGTATAGGAGGGACAGGGGGGACCAAAAACATTCAGTACTTC	TRBD1	TRBV19	TRBJ2-4	-
CASSIQGNGYYGYTF	TGTGCCAGTAGTATCCAGGGGAATGGGTACTATGGCTACACCTTC	-	TRBV19	TRBJ1-2	-
CASSQGQGRTEAFF	TGTGCCAGCAGCCAAGGACAGGGAAGAACTGAAGCTTTCTTT	TRBD1	TRBV3-1/TRBV3-2	TRBJ1-1	-